This passage covers 30 T cell receptor beta chains from one sample sequenced in a study of PD-1 blockade in classical Hodgkin lymphoma. As to time point: newly diagnosed, previously untreated cHL patient sample. The table came from immunoSEQ multiplex PCR; TCRdb's copy has only in-frame clones and leaves some out. The data contain 20,000 to 25,000 clones, roughly 94% of them singletons. Source material: peripheral blood mononuclear cells (PBMCs). These receptors all come from a human donor with classical Hodgkin lymphoma.

As concerns this clone: Other DNA sequences of this sample code for an identical CDR3. V usage is TRBV6-1 and J usage is TRBJ1-2, with 7 bases lining up with TRBD1. CDR3 length: 14 amino acids. J was trimmed by 4 bases and V by 4 bases; bases with no gene match: 6. Germline loops: CDR1 MNHNS, CDR2 SASEGT. This CDR3 is CASSVEEGAYGYTF. In DNA, the CDR3 is TGTGCCAGCAGTGTCGAGGAGGGGGCCTATGGCTACACCTTC.

The chain employs TRBV11-2 and TRBJ1-1; 10 bases line up with TRBD1. The J segment lost 4 bases and the V segment lost 2 bases, leaving 10 bases of the junction unmatched. CDR3 length equals 17 residues. In germline, CDR1 is SGHAT, CDR2 FQNNGV. CDR3 loop: CASSLPDRGRGSTEAFF. In DNA form, the CDR3 reads TGTGCCAGCAGCTTACCGGACAGGGGGAGAGGGTCCACTGAAGCTTTCTTT.

The chain joins TRBV6-5 to TRBJ2-1, with D possibly TRBD2 on 6 matching bases. CDR1 MNHEY and CDR2 SVGAGI come from the germline V gene. V dropped 6 bases and J dropped 8 bases, with 17 bases sitting between them. CDR3 length equals 14 residues. CDR3 loop: CASRRGLPSDEQFF. CDR3 nucleotides: TGTGCCAGCAGGAGGGGACTTCCTTCGGATGAGCAGTTCTTC.

This chain connects TRBV7-8 to TRBJ1-5; D call uncertain. CDR3 length equals 14 residues. Germline CDR1 SGHVS, CDR2 FQNEAQ. Trimming took off 4 bases at V and 0 bases at J, with 7 bases between the two ends. The CDR3, as DNA: TGTGCCAGCAGCTCCCAGTTTAGCAATCAGCCCCAGCATTTT. It is translated as CASSSQFSNQPQHF.

The chain has TRBV5-1 and TRBJ2-2, with D tentatively TRBD1 (6 bases). This CDR3 comprises 16 residues. The germline V gene encodes CDR1 SGHRS and CDR2 YFSETQ. The V and J ends lost 5 bases and 5 bases respectively, with 19 bases between them. CDR3 DNA sequence: TGCGCCAGCAGTATCAACACAGGGCAAACGACCGGGGAGCTGTTTTTT. This encodes CASSINTGQTTGELFF.

V gene TRBV5-1 combines with J gene TRBJ1-6, with D tentatively TRBD1 (5 bases). V shed 1 base and J shed 7 bases, with 9 bases lying between them. The germline CDR1 and CDR2 sequences are SGHRS and YFSETQ. The CDR3 loop spans 14 amino acids. Here the CDR3 reads CASSLIQENSPLHF. CDR3 nucleotides: TGCGCCAGCAGCTTGATACAGGAGAATTCACCCCTCCACTTT.

The rearrangement joins TRBV7-2 to TRBJ2-2; TRBD2 is a possible D gene (5 bases). The CDR3 runs 14 residues. Per the germline V gene, CDR1 is SGHTA and CDR2 is FQGNSA. V lost 7 bases and J lost 6, with 15 bases in between. The CDR3 DNA follows: TGTGCCAGCACCCCGAGGGTCCACCCCGGGGAGCTGTTTTTT. This encodes CASTPRVHPGELFF.

The V and J genes are TRBV9 and TRBJ2-5, with a weak D call TRBD1 (6 bases). Trimming pared 0 bases from V and 2 bases from J, leaving 8 bases between. This CDR3 contains 14 residues. CDR1 and CDR2 (germline): SGDLS, YYNGEE. The CDR3 region is CASSVGGTQETQYF. CDR3 sequence (DNA): TGTGCCAGCAGCGTAGGTGGGACACAAGAGACCCAGTACTTC.

The V call is TRBV5-1, the J call TRBJ2-3, with TRBD2 matching 8 bases. Germline V gene lookup returns CDR1 SGHRS and CDR2 YFSETQ. The CDR3 length is 15 residues. V was pared by 4 bases and J by 0 bases, with 4 bases of the junction left unmatched. The CDR3 DNA sequence: TGCGCCAGCAGCCTGGGACTAGGAAGCACAGATACGCAGTATTTT. It specifies CASSLGLGSTDTQYF.

This chain uses TRBV4-3 with TRBJ2-3, with TRBD1 identical over 9 bases. V lost 3 bases, J lost 1 base, and 11 bases stayed unmatched. The CDR3 is 18 amino acids. The germline CDR1 and CDR2 sequences are LGHNA and YSLEER. The DNA of the CDR3 is TGCGCCAGCAGCCAGGACCTCAGGACAGGGGCCGGCACAGATACGCAGTATTTT. Its translation is CASSQDLRTGAGTDTQYF.

This clone turned up a few times. The J gene is TRBJ2-2, the V gene TRBV11-2; the D gene could be TRBD1 or TRBD2 (6 bases each). Trimming stripped 1 base from V and 0 bases from J, with 9 bases between. The length of the CDR3 is 16 residues. Germline V gene data show CDR1 as SGHAT and CDR2 as FQNNGV. As DNA, the CDR3 is TGTGCCAGCAGCTTAGTAGGGGGGACGAACACCGGGGAGCTGTTTTTT. It is translated as CASSLVGGTNTGELFF.

The gene calls are TRBV19 and TRBJ1-1, with 9 positions matching TRBD1. The germline gives CDR1 LNHDA, CDR2 SQIVND (reference sequence). The V segment lost 5 bases and the J segment 2 bases; nucleotides outside the gene matches: 9. CDR3 length: 16 residues. DNA of the CDR3: TGTGCCAGTAGTCCCGAAAACAGGGGGCTCAACACTGAAGCTTTCTTT. Translated: CASSPENRGLNTEAFF.

V and J are TRBV28 and TRBJ1-6, with 8 bases identical to TRBD1. CDR1 is MDHEN, CDR2 SYDVKM, per germline. This CDR3 has 17 amino acids. V lost 5 bases to trimming and J lost 6 bases; unmatched junction nucleotides: 12. CDR3 sequence: CASSQRDRTGFNSPLHF. CDR3 DNA: TGTGCCAGCAGTCAGCGAGACAGGACAGGGTTTAATTCACCCCTCCACTTT.

This clone came up once. V usage is TRBV7-9 and J usage is TRBJ1-3; 7 bases are shared with TRBD1. Losses at the gene ends were 8 bases for V and 0 bases for J; bases not matched to a gene: 10. CDR1 and CDR2 (germline): SEHNR, FQNEAQ (reference sequence). The CDR3 has 16 residues. Written as DNA, the CDR3 is TGTGCCAGCTTACTACAGGGGCAGAGCTCTGGAAACACCATATATTTT. This encodes CASLLQGQSSGNTIYF.

This chain uses TRBV4-3 with TRBJ2-3; either TRBD1 or TRBD2 may fit D (7 bases each). The germline V and J ends were trimmed by 3 bases and 3 bases, with 13 bases remaining between them. The CDR3 runs 15 residues. The V gene's germline CDR1 is LGHNA and CDR2 YSLEER. The CDR3 DNA follows: TGCGCCAGCAGCCATTACAGGGGAGGGACAGATACGCAGTATTTT. This codes for CASSHYRGGTDTQYF.

This sequence joins TRBV9 and TRBJ1-2, with a tentative D call TRBD1 (5 bases). V was shortened by 4 bases and J by 4 bases, with 11 bases between the two germline ends. The germline CDR1 and CDR2 sequences are SGDLS and YYNGEE. The CDR3 runs 13 residues. The CDR3 coding sequence is TGTGCCAGCAGCTCAAGACAGACCTATGGCTACACCTTC. Translation: CASSSRQTYGYTF.

A single count supports this clone. V is TRBV9 and J is TRBJ2-7; no clear D. The CDR3 totals 14 residues. V lost 0 bases to trimming and J lost 0 bases, with 7 bases between them. Germline CDR1 SGDLS, CDR2 YYNGEE. CDR3 in amino acids: CASSVDLGSYEQYF. The CDR3 coding sequence is TGTGCCAGCAGCGTAGATTTAGGCTCCTACGAGCAGTACTTC.

The chain has TRBV6-6 and TRBJ1-1; perhaps TRBD1 as D (5 bases). V shed 6 bases and J shed 0 bases, with 11 bases lying between them. Germline CDR1 reads MNHNY; CDR2 reads SVGAGI (reference sequence). The CDR3 consists of 14 residues. CDR3: CASSPGLMNTEAFF. The CDR3 nucleotides read TGTGCCAGCAGCCCGGGGCTCATGAACACTGAAGCTTTCTTT.

The rearrangement links TRBV7-8 to TRBJ2-5, with D possibly TRBD2 on 5 matching bases. CDR3 length equals 14 residues. Germline V CDR1 and CDR2: SGHVS, FQNEAQ. V lost 6 bases and J lost 5, with 16 bases in between. This chain's CDR3 is CASRIPGPGETQYF. The CDR3 coding sequence is TGTGCCAGCAGGATTCCGGGTCCGGGGGAGACCCAGTACTTC.

This clone was seen a single time. The chain is built from TRBV4-3 and TRBJ2-7; no definite D call. V dropped 4 bases and J dropped 4 bases, with 11 bases sitting between them. The CDR3 length is 13 residues. The germline V gene has CDR1 LGHNA and CDR2 YSLEER. In DNA form, the CDR3 reads TGCGCCAGCAGCCCCCAACCCGGGTACGAGCAGTACTTC. Protein sequence: CASSPQPGYEQYF.

The sample holds one count of this clone. The chain employs TRBV6-6 and TRBJ1-6, with 10 bases fitting TRBD1. V trimming: 6 bases; J trimming: 6 bases; junction bases outside the gene matches: 8. In germline, CDR1 is MNHNY, CDR2 SVGAGI (reference sequence). The CDR3 sequence is 16 residues long. The chain's CDR3 is CASRPGTGASNSPLHF. For the CDR3, the DNA is TGTGCCAGCAGACCCGGGACAGGGGCAAGTAATTCACCCCTCCACTTT.

Here the CDR3 DNA reads TGTGCCAGCAACCCTAGGGAGAACACTGAAGCTTTCTTT. Translated: CASNPRENTEAFF. This chain joins TRBV28 and TRBJ1-1; D ambiguous. CDR1 MDHEN and CDR2 SYDVKM come from the germline V gene. The CDR3 loop spans 13 amino acids. V lost 7 bases, J lost 1 base, and 10 bases lay in between.

V is TRBV18 and J is TRBJ1-2; D perhaps matches TRBD1 (6 bases). The CDR3 has 14 residues. Germline V lookup: CDR1 KGHSH, CDR2 LQKENI. V was clipped by 2 bases and J by 10 bases, with 17 bases between them. This CDR3 is CASSPLRGNDVYTF. The DNA of the CDR3 is TGTGCCAGCTCACCATTAAGGGGGAACGACGTCTACACCTTC.

This sequence joins TRBV7-6 and TRBJ2-1, with a tentative D call TRBD2 (6 bases). The germline V gene encodes CDR1 SGHVS and CDR2 FNYEAQ. There are 17 residues in the CDR3. V was shortened by 0 bases and J by 4 bases, with 16 bases between the two germline ends. The CDR3 sequence is CASSLAPGGEGYNEQFF. The CDR3 DNA is TGTGCCAGCAGCTTAGCGCCCGGGGGAGAAGGTTACAATGAGCAGTTCTTC.

This chain connects TRBV11-2 to TRBJ2-7, with TRBD2 matching 12 bases. Germline assignment: CDR1 SGHAT and CDR2 FQNNGV. This CDR3 contains 16 residues. V shed 5 bases, J shed 0 bases, and the junction held 5 bases outside the gene matches. In nucleotides, the CDR3 is TGTGCCAGCAGCCCGAGGACTAGCGGGGCCTCCTACGAGCAGTACTTC. This sequence encodes CASSPRTSGASYEQYF.

The V gene is TRBV7-2, the J gene TRBJ2-1; 7 bases are a match to TRBD1. J gave up 2 bases and V 7 bases, and 5 bases lay outside the gene matches. Germline lookup yields CDR1 SGHTA and CDR2 FQGNSA. The CDR3 spans 14 residues. This CDR3 is CASKTGRTYNEQFF. As DNA, the CDR3 is TGTGCCAGCAAGACAGGGAGAACCTACAATGAGCAGTTCTTC.

Details on this clone: An end of the junction does not agree with germline; a read error may underlie this. V usage is TRBV5-8 and J usage is TRBJ2-7; D is unclear. The germline V gene has CDR1 SGHTS and CDR2 YDEGEE. The CDR3 runs to 10 residues. The CDR3 DNA reads as TGTGCCAGCAGCTTGGTTGCTCGTCGCTTC. Residues: CASSLVARRF.

The chain recombines TRBV6-1 with TRBJ2-2; D call uncertain. Germline loops: CDR1 MNHNS, CDR2 SASEGT. Trimming pared 2 bases from V and 1 base from J, leaving 8 bases between. CDR3 length equals 15 residues. In DNA, the CDR3 is TGTGCCAGCAGTGAACTCCGTCGGAACACCGGGGAGCTGTTTTTT. It translates to CASSELRRNTGELFF.

The rearrangement links TRBV5-1 to TRBJ2-7; a weak D match, TRBD2 (5 bases). Per germline, CDR1 SGHRS and CDR2 YFSETQ. The CDR3 has 16 amino acids. Trimming removed 4 bases at V and 0 bases at J, with 17 bases between. The CDR3 DNA sequence: TGCGCCAGCAGCCCCGAAGGAGCGGCGAACTCCTACGAGCAGTACTTC. It translates to CASSPEGAANSYEQYF.

This clone has only one observation. CDR3 region: CSVLAADTQYF. CDR3 DNA: TGCAGTGTCCTAGCGGCAGATACGCAGTATTTT. The genes are TRBV20-1 and TRBJ2-3; the match to TRBD2 covers 7 bases. The CDR3 length is 11 residues. Germline CDR1 reads DFQATT; CDR2 reads SNEGSKA (reference sequence). V shed 7 bases and J 4 bases; nucleotides not matched to a gene: 2.